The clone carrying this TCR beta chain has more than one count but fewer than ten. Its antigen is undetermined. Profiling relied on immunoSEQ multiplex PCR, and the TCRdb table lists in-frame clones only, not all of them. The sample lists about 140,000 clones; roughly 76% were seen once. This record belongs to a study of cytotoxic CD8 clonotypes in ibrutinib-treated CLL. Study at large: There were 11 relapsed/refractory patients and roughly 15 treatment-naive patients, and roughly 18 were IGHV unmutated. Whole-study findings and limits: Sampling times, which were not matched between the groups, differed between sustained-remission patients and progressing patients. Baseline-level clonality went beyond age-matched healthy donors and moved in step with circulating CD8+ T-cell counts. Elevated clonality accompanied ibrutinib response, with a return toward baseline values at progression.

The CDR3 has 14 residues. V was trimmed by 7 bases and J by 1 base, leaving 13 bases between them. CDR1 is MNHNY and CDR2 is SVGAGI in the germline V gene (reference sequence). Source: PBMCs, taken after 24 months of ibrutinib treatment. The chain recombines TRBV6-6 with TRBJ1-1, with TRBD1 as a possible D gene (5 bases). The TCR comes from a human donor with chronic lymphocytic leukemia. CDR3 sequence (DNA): TGTGCCAGCACCAATCGGGGGGGGAACACTGAAGCTTTCTTT. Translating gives CASTNRGGNTEAFF.